This entry describes one T cell receptor (beta chain). The antigen is undetermined. This record comes from a study of shared clonotypes between healthy human individuals. TCRdb keeps only in-frame clones here, not all; method: immunoSEQ multiplex PCR. The sample yields fewer than 800,000 clones, approximately 90% seen once. Terminally differentiated effector memory CD45RA+ cells were excluded by CCR7 positive selection of CD45RO-negative cells. Overall study findings and caveats: Large depth notwithstanding, sorted-subset sequencing proved incomplete by rarefaction.

The CDR3 sequence is 13 residues long. Germline CDR1 MNHEY, CDR2 SMNVEV (reference sequence). Trimming stripped 6 bases from V and 2 bases from J, with 9 bases between. The sequence derives from a man younger than 45 in good health. The sequenced material came from naive CD8+ T cells sorted from blood. V and J are TRBV27 and TRBJ2-3; possibly TRBD2 for D (5 bases). In DNA, the CDR3 is TGTGCCAGCAGGGAGGTGTTCACAGATACGCAGTATTTT. Its translation is CASREVFTDTQYF.